This T cell receptor (beta chain) was sequenced for a study of blood T cells in healthy people across ages. The length of the CDR3 is 16 residues. V shed 5 bases, J shed 7 bases, and the junction held 12 bases outside the gene matches. The germline gives CDR1 ENHRY, CDR2 SYGVKD. Every donor contributed around 10 milliliters of peripheral blood by blood draw. This clonotype has more than one count but fewer than ten. It was with a sample-barcoded 5' primer and a J-beta primer mix that a second PCR of roughly 6 to 12 cycles was run. Researchers report that each sample yielded at least 2.5 million CDR3-containing paired-end reads. Via MiXCR, TCRdb re-called the 5' RACE reads, giving one row per CDR3 protein. The table lists approximately 1,700,000 distinct CDR3 sequences, 30% to 40% of them singletons.

The receptor was isolated from a human donor in good health. The chain carries TRBV10-3 and TRBJ1-4; 8 nucleotides match TRBD1. The sample consisted of blood. The DNA for the CDR3 is TGTGCCATCAGTCGGGACAGGATGGGAGGTAGTGAAAAACTGTTTTTT. Amino acids: CAISRDRMGGSEKLFF.